This is a list of T cell receptor beta chains from one sample in a study of radiotherapy plus CTLA-4 blockade in lung cancer. TCRdb's copy holds only in-frame clones and misses some; the assay was immunoSEQ multiplex PCR. The sample lists about 40,000 clones, 75% to 80% occurring once. The sample in question was peripheral blood, obtained from a patient treated with radiotherapy plus ipilimumab. The source of these receptors is a human donor with non-small cell lung cancer that progressed on radiotherapy plus ipilimumab. CDR3s include the opening cysteine and the closing phenylalanine or tryptophan. The D gene is left open where the match is weak. Size is stated for part of the rows, as once, few or many counts, or as a class when the clone is expanded.

J gene | V gene | clone size | D gene | CDR3 DNA | CDR3 protein
TRBJ1-2 | TRBV6-6 | few | - | TGTGCCAGCAGCGATCAGGGGAACTATGGCTACACCTTC | CASSDQGNYGYTF
TRBJ1-2 | TRBV6-4 | - | - | TGTGCCAGCAGAACGACAGGTCCGGGGGGCTACACCTTC | CASRTTGPGGYTF
TRBJ2-4 | TRBV14 | - | - | TGTGCCAGCAGTCTCCGGGGGAACATTCAGTACTTC | CASSLRGNIQYF
TRBJ2-7 | TRBV19 | - | - | TGTGCCAGCCGCAAGACAGGCCACTACGAGCAGTACTTC | CASRKTGHYEQYF
TRBJ1-2 | TRBV9 | - | TRBD1 | TGTGCCAGCAGCGAACAGGGGGGAATTGACGGCTACACCTTC | CASSEQGGIDGYTF
TRBJ2-1 | TRBV20-1 | once | - | TGCAGTAATCTACCGTCCAATGAGCAGTTCTTC | CSNLPSNEQFF
TRBJ2-3 | TRBV18 | - | TRBD2 | TGTGCCAGCTCACCGGTAGCGGGGGCCCTCACAGATACGCAGTATTTT | CASSPVAGALTDTQYF
TRBJ1-1 | TRBV19 | - | - | TGTGCCAGTGGAGGTGAGCTTGCGAACACTGAAGCTTTCTTT | CASGGELANTEAFF
TRBJ2-1 | TRBV5-4 | - | TRBD1 | TGTGCCAGCAGCCCTGGACAGGGGGGCTACAATGAGCAGTTCTTC | CASSPGQGGYNEQFF
TRBJ2-2 | TRBV19 | few | - | TGTGCCAGTAGTATAGATCCCACAGGGAGGAACACCGGGGAGCTGTTTTTT | CASSIDPTGRNTGELFF
TRBJ2-7 | TRBV5-4 | - | - | TGTGCCAGCAGCTTGGGAGGTACAGGGCCGGAAGAGCAGTACTTC | CASSLGGTGPEEQYF
TRBJ2-5 | TRBV2 | - | TRBD2 | TGTGCCAGCAGTGATAGGAGGCGGGGGGGCCAGGAGACCCAGTACTTC | CASSDRRRGGQETQYF
TRBJ2-1 | TRBV10-3 | once | TRBD2 | TGTGCCATCAGAAACACGCGGGGGGGGTACAATGAGCAGTTCTTC | CAIRNTRGGYNEQFF
TRBJ2-4 | TRBV7-2 | - | TRBD2 | TGTGCCAGCAGCTTGGGACTAGCGGGGGGAGGGGACATTCAGTACTTC | CASSLGLAGGGDIQYF
TRBJ1-2 | TRBV6-5 | - | - | TGTGCCAGCAGACCACCCGGGGGAGGGAGGCATGGCTACACCTTC | CASRPPGGGRHGYTF
TRBJ1-6 | TRBV27 | few | TRBD1 | TGTGCCAGCAGTTCGCGACAGGGGGCCGCACCCCTCCACTTT | CASSSRQGAAPLHF